Following are 17 T cell receptor beta chains from one sample sequenced in a study of technical replicates of blood from four donors. The method was immunoSEQ multiplex PCR; TCRdb's version includes in-frame clones alone and lacks a portion of them. The sample lists 60,000 to 95,000 clones, 91% seen once, with less than 0.4% in the top ten. The sequenced sample was T cells isolated from PBMCs. These receptors were taken from a human donor in good health. Some clones in this sample may be carry-over from other donors' samples.

The rearrangement joins TRBV19 to TRBJ1-1; D not resolved. There are 12 residues in the CDR3. With 7 bases removed from V and 5 bases from J, the gap between germline ends came to 11 bases. Germline CDR1 is LNHDA and CDR2 is SQIVND (reference sequence). The CDR3 is CASIGLRTEAFF. Here the CDR3 DNA reads TGTGCCAGTATTGGGTTGCGGACTGAAGCTTTCTTT.

Note on this clone: The sample has other DNA sequences that encode this CDR3 too. The chain links TRBV4-1 to TRBJ1-3; 8 nucleotides line up with TRBD1. Germline values: CDR1 MGHRA, CDR2 YSYEKL. Trimming cost V 7 bases and J 2 bases; bases outside gene matches: 10. CDR3 size: 16 residues. The chain's CDR3 is CASKEGQGGTGNTIYF. DNA for the CDR3: TGCGCCAGCAAGGAAGGACAGGGAGGGACTGGAAACACCATATATTTT.

The chain is built from TRBV6-6 and TRBJ2-7, with 11 nucleotides matching TRBD2. The length of the CDR3 is 15 residues. Germline CDR1 reads MNHNY; CDR2 reads SVGAGI (reference sequence). The V and J ends lost 5 bases and 5 bases, in that order; junction bases with no gene match: 8. CDR3 sequence: CASSKLAGEGNEQYF. The CDR3 region has the DNA TGTGCCAGCAGTAAACTAGCGGGAGAAGGGAACGAGCAGTACTTC.

The genes are TRBV6-1 and TRBJ2-7; D ambiguous. V dropped 6 bases and J dropped 3 bases, with 9 bases sitting between them. The CDR3 has 12 amino acids. Germline loops: CDR1 MNHNS, CDR2 SASEGT. CDR3 DNA: TGTGCCAGCAGATTAACAATCTACGAGCAGTACTTC. It specifies CASRLTIYEQYF.

This clone was picked up one time. V and J are TRBV5-1 and TRBJ2-7, with D perhaps TRBD1 (5 bases). V dropped 0 bases and J dropped 2 bases, with 6 bases sitting between them. This CDR3 has 13 amino acids. Germline V gene sequence: CDR1 SGHRS, CDR2 YFSETQ. CDR3 DNA sequence: TGCGCCAGCAGCTTGGAGGGGACCTACGAGCAGTACTTC. Encoded protein: CASSLEGTYEQYF.

V usage is TRBV25-1 and J usage is TRBJ2-3, with 11 nucleotides matching TRBD2. CDR3 length: 16 amino acids. Germline values: CDR1 MGHDK, CDR2 SYGVNS. The V segment lost 6 bases and the J segment 4 bases; nucleotides outside the gene matches: 9. The CDR3 DNA follows: TGTGCCAGCAGGACAGCCCTAGCGGGAGGTGCAGATACGCAGTATTTT. Its protein product is CASRTALAGGADTQYF.

The chain is built from TRBV10-1 and TRBJ1-2; TRBD1 matches at 7 bases. The germline V gene encodes CDR1 WNHNN and CDR2 SYGVQD (reference sequence). CDR3 length equals 13 residues. V shed 5 bases and J 4 bases; nucleotides not matched to a gene: 4. Here the CDR3 reads CASSPDRAYGYTF. CDR3 nucleotides: TGCGCCAGCAGTCCTGACAGGGCCTATGGCTACACCTTC.

This chain uses TRBV5-1 with TRBJ2-1, with 12 bases identical to TRBD2. The CDR3 has 16 amino acids. Germline-derived CDR1 and CDR2 are SGHRS and YFSETQ. Trimming cost V 3 bases and J 0 bases; bases outside gene matches: 1. This chain's CDR3 is CASSWTSGASYNEQFF. In DNA, the CDR3 is TGCGCCAGCAGCTGGACTAGCGGGGCCTCCTACAATGAGCAGTTCTTC.

This clone was picked up one time. The gene calls are TRBV7-8 and TRBJ2-4, with D possibly being TRBD2 (6 bases). Germline CDR1 is SGHVS and CDR2 is FQNEAQ. V was clipped by 5 bases and J by 0 bases, with 17 bases between them. This CDR3 region has 17 residues. The CDR3 protein is CASSHWTGEGAKNIQYF. CDR3 nucleotide sequence: TGTGCCAGCAGCCATTGGACGGGGGAAGGAGCCAAAAACATTCAGTACTTC.

The V call is TRBV5-1, the J call TRBJ2-7; 9 nucleotides line up with TRBD1. CDR1 SGHRS and CDR2 YFSETQ come from the germline V gene. This CDR3 has 14 amino acids. After removal of 3 bases from V and 3 bases from J, the junction contained 4 bases not matched to a gene. CDR3 DNA sequence: TGCGCCAGCAGCTCCGGGACAGGGTACTACGAGCAGTACTTC. Amino acids: CASSSGTGYYEQYF. Combining the CDR3 with reference TRBV5-1 and TRBJ2-7 gives the whole variable domain KAGVTQTPRYLIKTRGQQVTLSCSPISGHRSVSWYQQTPGQGLQFLFEYFSETQRNKGNFPGRFSGRQFSNSRSEMNVSTLELGDSALYLCASSSGTGYYEQYFGPGTRLTVT.

In nucleotides, the CDR3 is TGTGCCAGCGGGCAAGGGGTCACTGAAGCTTTCTTT. Translated, it gives CASGQGVTEAFF. The V call is TRBV6-1, the J call TRBJ1-1; TRBD1 might be the D (5 bases). In germline, CDR1 is MNHNS, CDR2 SASEGT. Trimming cost V 8 bases and J 4 bases, with 11 bases left between them. The CDR3 covers 12 residues.

The rearrangement links TRBV9 to TRBJ1-1; possible D gene TRBD1, 5 bases. The V gene lost 0 bases and the J gene lost 6 bases, with 15 bases spanning the gap. Germline CDR1 is SGDLS and CDR2 is YYNGEE. The CDR3 is 15 residues long. This chain's CDR3 is CASSVAWEPGAEAFF. In DNA, the CDR3 is TGTGCCAGCAGCGTAGCATGGGAACCGGGGGCTGAAGCTTTCTTT.

This chain connects TRBV10-3 to TRBJ1-1, with a tentative D call TRBD1 (6 bases). Trimming took off 3 bases at V and 3 bases at J, with 11 bases between the two ends. Germline lookup yields CDR1 ENHRY and CDR2 SYGVKD. This CDR3 comprises 14 residues. The CDR3 sequence is CAISDTGTYTEAFF. CDR3 coding DNA: TGTGCCATCAGTGACACAGGGACGTACACTGAAGCTTTCTTT.

The genes are TRBV2 and TRBJ1-1; D possibly corresponds to TRBD1 (6 bases). The V gene lost 5 bases and the J gene lost 10 bases, with 14 bases spanning the gap. The germline gives CDR1 SNHLY, CDR2 FYNNEI. CDR3 length equals 12 residues. In nucleotides, the CDR3 is TGTGCCAGCAGTAGGGGGGGAGTTGGAGCTTTCTTT. Protein product: CASSRGGVGAFF.

The gene calls are TRBV5-8 and TRBJ2-3; unclear D gene. This CDR3 is built from 14 residues. The V gene's germline CDR1 is SGHTS and CDR2 YDEGEE. V dropped 5 bases and J dropped 2 bases, with 12 bases sitting between them. The CDR3 region is CASSVPVSTDTQYF. CDR3 nucleotides: TGTGCCAGCAGTGTCCCAGTATCCACAGATACGCAGTATTTT.

This chain uses TRBV21-1 with TRBJ2-3; TRBD2 is the table's D call and was not checked against the DNA. TRBV21-1 is listed as a pseudogene. The CDR3 has 17 residues. The CDR3 loop is CASSKGGSSPGTDTQYF. CDR3 bases: TGTGCCAGCAGCAAAGGAGGAAGTTCGCCGGGCACAGATACGCAGTATTTT.

J is TRBJ1-1 and V is TRBV7-2; D is unclear. CDR3 length equals 15 residues. The V and J ends lost 1 base and 0 bases respectively, with 9 bases between them. The germline CDR1 and CDR2 sequences are SGHTA and FQGNSA. The CDR3 region is CASSLEGVMNTEAFF. CDR3 nucleotides: TGTGCCAGCAGCTTAGAGGGAGTCATGAACACTGAAGCTTTCTTT.